The rows below give T cell receptor beta chains drawn from one sample of a study of T cell responses to AZD1222 COVID-19 vaccine. Measured with immunoSEQ multiplex PCR; TCRdb has only the in-frame clones, and not every one. In the table there are around 150,000 clones, less than 95% of which are singletons. The starting material was peripheral blood, obtained 28 days after the second dose of the MenACWY control vaccine. The receptors were gathered from an adult who received the MenACWY meningococcal vaccine as a control. The CDR3 runs from the conserved cysteine through the conserved F or W. D genes are given only for firm matches. Clone size is stated in some rows and not others, as once, few, many or a class when expanded.

D gene: NA; J gene: TRBJ1-1; V gene: TRBV6-5; clone size: NA; CDR3 protein: CASSIQQTNTEAFF; CDR3 DNA: TGTGCCAGCAGTATCCAACAGACGAACACTGAAGCTTTCTTT
D gene: NA; J gene: TRBJ2-2; V gene: TRBV10-3; clone size: NA; CDR3 protein: CASRDNPTGELFF; CDR3 DNA: TGTGCCTCACGGGACAATCCCACCGGGGAGCTGTTTTTT
D gene: NA; J gene: TRBJ2-7; V gene: TRBV4-3; clone size: NA; CDR3 protein: CASSQEVSSPSTYEQYF; CDR3 DNA: TGCGCCAGCAGCCAAGAGGTATCCAGCCCCTCTACCTACGAGCAGTACTTC
D gene: TRBD1; J gene: TRBJ2-7; V gene: TRBV7-8; clone size: NA; CDR3 protein: CASSSQGREQYF; CDR3 DNA: TGTGCCAGCAGCTCACAGGGGCGCGAGCAGTACTTC
D gene: NA; J gene: TRBJ1-6; V gene: TRBV14; clone size: NA; CDR3 protein: CASSQMGSYNSPLHF; CDR3 DNA: TGTGCCAGCAGCCAAATGGGCTCCTATAATTCACCCCTCCACTTT
D gene: NA; J gene: TRBJ1-1; V gene: TRBV7-2; clone size: NA; CDR3 protein: CASSQHGGLNTEAFF; CDR3 DNA: TGTGCCAGCAGCCAACACGGAGGGCTGAACACTGAAGCTTTCTTT
D gene: NA; J gene: TRBJ2-2; V gene: TRBV7-2; clone size: NA; CDR3 protein: CAFAQGSWTGELFF; CDR3 DNA: TGTGCATTCGCCCAGGGGAGTTGGACCGGGGAGCTGTTTTTT
D gene: TRBD1; J gene: TRBJ1-6; V gene: TRBV6-5; clone size: NA; CDR3 protein: CASRKGDRDGSPLHF; CDR3 DNA: TGTGCCAGCAGGAAAGGAGACAGGGATGGTTCACCCCTCCACTTT
D gene: NA; J gene: TRBJ2-1; V gene: TRBV10-1; clone size: NA; CDR3 protein: CASAWAREANYNEQFF; CDR3 DNA: TGCGCCAGCGCCTGGGCCAGGGAGGCAAACTACAATGAGCAGTTCTTC
D gene: NA; J gene: TRBJ2-2; V gene: TRBV3-1/TRBV3-2; clone size: NA; CDR3 protein: CASSQEGRNTGELFF; CDR3 DNA: TGTGCCAGCAGCCAAGAAGGGCGTAACACCGGGGAGCTGTTTTTT
D gene: NA; J gene: TRBJ2-1; V gene: TRBV3-1/TRBV3-2; clone size: NA; CDR3 protein: CASSQDRVSYNEQFF; CDR3 DNA: TGTGCCAGCAGCCAAGACAGGGTGTCCTACAATGAGCAGTTCTTC
D gene: NA; J gene: TRBJ2-2; V gene: TRBV7-2; clone size: once; CDR3 protein: CASSPGLNTGELFF; CDR3 DNA: TGTGCCAGCAGCCCGGGACTTAACACCGGGGAGCTGTTTTTT
D gene: TRBD2; J gene: TRBJ2-3; V gene: TRBV2; clone size: NA; CDR3 protein: CASCGGGRGPLLTDTQYF; CDR3 DNA: TGTGCCAGTTGCGGGGGAGGGCGGGGTCCGTTACTCACAGATACGCAGTATTTT
D gene: NA; J gene: TRBJ2-2; V gene: TRBV5-1; clone size: NA; CDR3 protein: CASSLGVGSLNTGELFF; CDR3 DNA: TGCGCCAGCAGCTTGGGTGTGGGAAGCCTAAACACCGGGGAGCTGTTTTTT
D gene: NA; J gene: TRBJ2-1; V gene: TRBV9; clone size: few; CDR3 protein: CASSSTRGQQFF; CDR3 DNA: TGTGCCAGCAGCTCCACCCGGGGTCAGCAGTTCTTC
D gene: NA; J gene: TRBJ1-1; V gene: TRBV18; clone size: NA; CDR3 protein: CASSPDQNTEAFF; CDR3 DNA: TGTGCCAGCTCACCAGACCAGAACACTGAAGCTTTCTTT
D gene: NA; J gene: TRBJ1-2; V gene: TRBV28; clone size: NA; CDR3 protein: CASTPAPSRGYTF; CDR3 DNA: TGTGCCAGCACCCCGGCCCCATCTCGGGGCTACACCTTC
D gene: NA; J gene: TRBJ1-2; V gene: TRBV2; clone size: NA; CDR3 protein: CASSEAGDYGYTF; CDR3 DNA: TGTGCCAGCAGTGAAGCCGGGGACTATGGCTACACCTTC
D gene: TRBD1; J gene: TRBJ2-7; V gene: TRBV28; clone size: once; CDR3 protein: CASSRQGWSLEQYF; CDR3 DNA: TGTGCCAGCAGCCGACAGGGTTGGTCTTTGGAGCAGTACTTC
D gene: TRBD1; J gene: TRBJ2-7; V gene: TRBV5-1; clone size: NA; CDR3 protein: CASSLGQGSSYEQYF; CDR3 DNA: TGCGCCAGCAGTTTGGGACAGGGGTCTTCCTACGAGCAGTACTTC
D gene: NA; J gene: TRBJ1-2; V gene: TRBV18; clone size: NA; CDR3 protein: CASSPEGLNYGYTF; CDR3 DNA: TGTGCCAGCTCACCGGAAGGGTTAAACTATGGCTACACCTTC
D gene: TRBD1; J gene: TRBJ2-3; V gene: TRBV15; clone size: NA; CDR3 protein: CATSSRRQGIGTDTQYF; CDR3 DNA: TGTGCCACCAGCTCCCGTAGACAGGGCATCGGCACAGATACGCAGTATTTT
D gene: TRBD2; J gene: TRBJ2-2; V gene: TRBV7-2; clone size: once; CDR3 protein: CASRQTSGGVGELFF; CDR3 DNA: TGTGCCAGCAGACAGACTAGCGGGGGTGTCGGGGAGCTGTTTTTT
D gene: TRBD1; J gene: TRBJ2-6; V gene: TRBV5-1; clone size: NA; CDR3 protein: CASSAFAQGAQSGANVLTF; CDR3 DNA: TGCGCCAGCAGTGCCTTTGCGCAGGGGGCCCAATCTGGGGCCAACGTCCTGACTTTC
D gene: NA; J gene: TRBJ2-7; V gene: TRBV28; clone size: once; CDR3 protein: CASSLRRGKQGYEQYF; CDR3 DNA: TGTGCCAGCAGTTTACGCCGAGGTAAACAGGGTTACGAGCAGTACTTC
D gene: NA; J gene: TRBJ2-7; V gene: TRBV5-5; clone size: NA; CDR3 protein: CASSLLGRDYEQYF; CDR3 DNA: TGTGCCAGCAGCTTGTTAGGCAGGGACTACGAGCAGTACTTC
D gene: NA; J gene: TRBJ2-7; V gene: TRBV5-1; clone size: NA; CDR3 protein: CASSESPAGDGEQYF; CDR3 DNA: TGCGCCAGCAGCGAATCCCCCGCAGGGGATGGCGAGCAGTACTTC
D gene: TRBD1; J gene: TRBJ2-7; V gene: TRBV18; clone size: few; CDR3 protein: CASSRLGQGAYEQYF; CDR3 DNA: TGTGCCAGCTCACGGTTGGGACAGGGGGCGTACGAGCAGTACTTC
D gene: TRBD1; J gene: TRBJ1-1; V gene: TRBV7-2; clone size: NA; CDR3 protein: CASSTRTGGAAEAFF; CDR3 DNA: TGTGCCAGCAGCACGCGGACAGGGGGCGCCGCTGAAGCTTTCTTT
D gene: TRBD1; J gene: TRBJ2-7; V gene: TRBV5-1; clone size: NA; CDR3 protein: CASSNPGQDIYEQYF; CDR3 DNA: TGCGCCAGCAGCAATCCGGGACAGGATATCTACGAGCAGTACTTC
D gene: TRBD1; J gene: TRBJ2-6; V gene: TRBV29-1; clone size: NA; CDR3 protein: CSALTGLNSGANVLTF; CDR3 DNA: TGCAGCGCCCTGACAGGGCTCAACTCTGGGGCCAACGTCCTGACTTTC
D gene: NA; J gene: TRBJ2-1; V gene: TRBV11-2; clone size: NA; CDR3 protein: CASSQNRNNEQFF; CDR3 DNA: TGTGCCAGCAGCCAGAACAGGAACAATGAGCAGTTCTTC
D gene: NA; J gene: TRBJ2-5; V gene: TRBV19; clone size: NA; CDR3 protein: CASRLNPWPQETQYF; CDR3 DNA: TGTGCCAGTAGGTTGAACCCTTGGCCCCAAGAGACCCAGTACTTC
D gene: NA; J gene: TRBJ1-6; V gene: TRBV9; clone size: once; CDR3 protein: CASSAGIYSSPLHF; CDR3 DNA: TGTGCCAGCAGCGCCGGTATCTACTCCTCACCCCTCCACTTT
D gene: TRBD1; J gene: TRBJ2-3; V gene: TRBV19; clone size: once; CDR3 protein: CASSATGTGGADTQYF; CDR3 DNA: TGTGCCAGTAGTGCAACCGGGACAGGGGGCGCAGATACGCAGTATTTT
D gene: TRBD1; J gene: TRBJ1-5; V gene: TRBV7-8; clone size: NA; CDR3 protein: CASSQETGFGNQPQHF; CDR3 DNA: TGTGCCAGCAGCCAAGAGACAGGGTTCGGGAATCAGCCCCAGCATTTT
D gene: TRBD1; J gene: TRBJ1-2; V gene: TRBV30; clone size: few; CDR3 protein: CAWSPRTGGGYGYTF; CDR3 DNA: TGTGCCTGGAGTCCCCGGACAGGGGGCGGCTATGGCTACACCTTC
D gene: TRBD1; J gene: TRBJ1-1; V gene: TRBV18; clone size: NA; CDR3 protein: CASSHGTGGGFEAFF; CDR3 DNA: TGTGCCAGCTCACATGGAACAGGGGGCGGTTTTGAAGCTTTCTTT
D gene: TRBD1; J gene: TRBJ1-1; V gene: TRBV6-5; clone size: once; CDR3 protein: CASGSGQGNTEAFF; CDR3 DNA: TGTGCCAGCGGCTCGGGACAGGGAAACACTGAAGCTTTCTTT
D gene: NA; J gene: TRBJ1-4; V gene: TRBV3-1/TRBV3-2; clone size: few; CDR3 protein: CASSHGRANEKLFF; CDR3 DNA: TGTGCCAGCAGCCACGGCAGGGCTAATGAAAAACTGTTTTTT
D gene: NA; J gene: TRBJ2-1; V gene: TRBV29-1; clone size: NA; CDR3 protein: CSVEEFGVDEQFF; CDR3 DNA: TGCAGCGTTGAAGAATTCGGGGTCGATGAGCAGTTCTTC
D gene: NA; J gene: TRBJ2-7; V gene: TRBV11-2; clone size: NA; CDR3 protein: CASSPWDLSYEQYF; CDR3 DNA: TGTGCCAGCAGCCCATGGGACTTGTCCTACGAGCAGTACTTC
D gene: TRBD1; J gene: TRBJ1-5; V gene: TRBV2; clone size: once; CDR3 protein: CASRGIRGPGNQPQHF; CDR3 DNA: TGTGCCAGCAGGGGTATCAGGGGGCCGGGCAATCAGCCCCAGCATTTT
D gene: TRBD1; J gene: TRBJ1-1; V gene: TRBV19; clone size: NA; CDR3 protein: CASRGQGLNTEAFF; CDR3 DNA: TGTGCCAGCAGGGGACAGGGACTGAACACTGAAGCTTTCTTT
D gene: TRBD1; J gene: TRBJ2-2; V gene: TRBV29-1; clone size: NA; CDR3 protein: CSGRQGTGELFF; CDR3 DNA: TGCAGCGGGAGACAGGGGACCGGGGAGCTGTTTTTT
D gene: NA; J gene: TRBJ2-2; V gene: TRBV19; clone size: NA; CDR3 protein: CASSIGWGNTGELFF; CDR3 DNA: TGTGCCAGTAGTATAGGGTGGGGGAACACCGGGGAGCTGTTTTTT
D gene: NA; J gene: TRBJ1-2; V gene: TRBV5-6; clone size: NA; CDR3 protein: CASSDRGRGNNYGYTF; CDR3 DNA: TGTGCCAGCAGCGACCGCGGCAGGGGAAATAACTATGGCTACACCTTC
D gene: TRBD1; J gene: TRBJ1-4; V gene: TRBV6-4; clone size: NA; CDR3 protein: CASSKGQGDEKLFF; CDR3 DNA: TGTGCCAGCAGTAAGGGACAGGGTGATGAAAAACTGTTTTTT